This paragraph reports one TCR beta chain. The sample belongs to a study of T cells in Graves' hyperthyroidism and ophthalmopathy. The V gene lost 4 bases and the J gene lost 3 bases, with 15 bases spanning the gap. The germline V gene has CDR1 DFQATT and CDR2 SNEGSKA (reference sequence). This CDR3 has 14 amino acids. Regions amplified from RNA transcripts were the TCR beta CDR3 regions. Researchers ran a first-round RT-PCR on the TCR CDR3 using the HTBI primer set. TCRdb re-called the multiplex PCR reads through MiXCR, storing one row per CDR3 protein. The repertoire consists of approximately 710,000 distinct CDR3 sequences, with approximately 15% occurring once and the leading ten covering 15% to 19%.

Sequencing was carried out using blood. This sequence originates from a man aged 50-60 years with Graves' hyperthyroidism. The chain is built from TRBV20-1 and TRBJ1-1, with D perhaps matching TRBD1 (6 bases). The CDR3 DNA follows: TGCAGTGCTAAACCACTTTACAGGGACACTGAAGCTTTCTTT. Translating it yields CSAKPLYRDTEAFF.